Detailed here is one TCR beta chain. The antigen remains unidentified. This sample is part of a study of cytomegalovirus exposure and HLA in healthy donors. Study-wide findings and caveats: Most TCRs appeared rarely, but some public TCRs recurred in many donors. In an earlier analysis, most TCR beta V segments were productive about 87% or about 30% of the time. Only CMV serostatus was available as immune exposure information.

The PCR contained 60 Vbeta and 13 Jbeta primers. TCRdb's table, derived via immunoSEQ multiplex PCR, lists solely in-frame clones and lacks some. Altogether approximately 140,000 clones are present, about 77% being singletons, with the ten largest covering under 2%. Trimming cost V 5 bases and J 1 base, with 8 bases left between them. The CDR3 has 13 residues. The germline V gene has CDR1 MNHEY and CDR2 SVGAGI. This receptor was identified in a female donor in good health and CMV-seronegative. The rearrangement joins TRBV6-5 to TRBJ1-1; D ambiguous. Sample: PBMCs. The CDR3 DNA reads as TGTGCCAGCAGTGTGGGAGGGAACACTGAAGCTTTCTTT. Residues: CASSVGGNTEAFF.